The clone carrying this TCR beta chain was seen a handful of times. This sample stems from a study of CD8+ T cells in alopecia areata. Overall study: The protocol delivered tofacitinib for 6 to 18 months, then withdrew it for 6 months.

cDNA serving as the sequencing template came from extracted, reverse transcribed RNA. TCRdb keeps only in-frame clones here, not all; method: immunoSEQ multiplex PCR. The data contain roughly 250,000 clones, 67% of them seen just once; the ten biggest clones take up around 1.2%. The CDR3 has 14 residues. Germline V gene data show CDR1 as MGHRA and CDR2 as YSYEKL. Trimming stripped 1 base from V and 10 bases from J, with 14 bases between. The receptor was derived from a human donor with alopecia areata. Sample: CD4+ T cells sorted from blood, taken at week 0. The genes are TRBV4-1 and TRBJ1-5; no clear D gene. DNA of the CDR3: TGCGCCAGCAGCCAAGTGGGAGCGGTGAGACCCCAGCATTTT. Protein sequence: CASSQVGAVRPQHF.